This TCR beta chain was sequenced during a study of shared clonotypes between healthy human individuals. The germline gives CDR1 SGHAT, CDR2 FQDESV (reference sequence). V shed 4 bases, J shed 5 bases, and the junction held 4 bases outside the gene matches. This CDR3 is 14 amino acids long. At a deep level, the assay was run. The method was immunoSEQ multiplex PCR; TCRdb's version includes in-frame clones alone and lacks a portion of them. The data hold 2.3 million or so clones, with 93% observed a single time. J is TRBJ2-7 and V is TRBV11-1; 11 bases agree with TRBD1. Sequencing was done on a sample of naive CD4+ T cells from PBMCs. Indicated subset: CD45RA+ positively selected. This sequence was found in a man between 18 and 35 years old in good health. Some clones in this sample may be carry-over from other donors' samples. The CDR3 bases are TGTGCCAGCAGCTCCCGGGACAGGGGGAACGAGCAGTACTTC. It codes for CASSSRDRGNEQYF.